The next 28 T cell receptor beta chains were all read from a single sample in a study of OX40 agonist ivuxolimab in advanced cancers. Only in-frame clones appear in the TCRdb table, and some are missing; sequencing was by immunoSEQ multiplex PCR. Here the sample spans about 26,000 clones, about 82% being singletons. This specimen was CD4+ or CD8+ T cells sorted from blood, taken in a trial of the OX40 agonist ivuxolimab. The receptor set was obtained from an adult with an advanced solid tumor such as melanoma, head and neck, liver or kidney cancer.

J is TRBJ1-1 and V is TRBV14; 8 bases align to TRBD1. Germline trimming cut 3 bases from V and 12 bases from J; bases unmatched to any gene: 12. Germline loops: CDR1 SGHDN, CDR2 FVKESK. The CDR3 loop spans 14 amino acids. This chain's CDR3 is CASSHDRGPDGTFF. The CDR3 DNA reads as TGTGCCAGCAGCCACGACAGGGGCCCCGACGGAACTTTCTTT.

The chain combines TRBV2 with TRBJ1-1; 7 nucleotides match TRBD1. Germline CDR1 and CDR2: SNHLY and FYNNEI. After removal of 2 bases from V and 3 bases from J, the junction contained 6 bases not matched to a gene. This CDR3 has 15 amino acids. DNA for the CDR3: TGTGCCAGCAGTGAAAGAGGGGGCGCAGACACTGAAGCTTTCTTT. Amino acid sequence: CASSERGGADTEAFF.

This clone appeared a few times. This chain links TRBV4-3 with TRBJ2-2; D is uncertain. Looked up from germline, CDR1 is LGHNA and CDR2 is YSLEER. The CDR3 loop spans 14 amino acids. The germline V and J ends were trimmed by 5 bases and 1 base, with 8 bases remaining between them. As DNA, the CDR3 is TGCGCCAGCAGCTCTTCACGGAACACCGGGGAGCTGTTTTTT. It translates to CASSSSRNTGELFF.

The chain combines TRBV7-2 with TRBJ2-2; TRBD1 matches 10 bases. CDR1 is SGHTA and CDR2 is FQGNSA in the germline V gene. V dropped 5 bases and J dropped 5; count of bases not matched to a gene: 11. The CDR3 is made up of 17 amino acids. CDR3 in amino acids: CASSRARPGQGTGELFF. The CDR3 nucleotides read TGTGCCAGCAGCAGAGCCCGGCCGGGACAGGGGACCGGGGAGCTGTTTTTT. Full variable domain (missing parts from reference TRBV7-2 and TRBJ2-2): GAGVSQSPSNKVTEKGKDVELRCDPISGHTALYWYRQSLGQGLEFLIYFQGNSAPDKSGLPSDRFSAERTGGSVSTLTIQRTQQEDSAVYLCASSRARPGQGTGELFFGEGSRLTVL.

V and J are TRBV27 and TRBJ2-1, with 8 bases identical to TRBD1. Germline V gene sequence: CDR1 MNHEY, CDR2 SMNVEV (reference sequence). With 3 bases clipped from V and 5 bases from J, the junction kept 9 bases outside the gene matches. The CDR3 sequence is 16 residues long. DNA for the CDR3: TGTGCCAGCAGTTTGCCAGGGGGCCGTGTGGACAATGAGCAGTTCTTC. It encodes CASSLPGGRVDNEQFF.

The rearrangement uses TRBV6-6 and TRBJ1-2, with a weak D call TRBD1 (6 bases). The germline V gene encodes CDR1 MNHNY and CDR2 SVGAGI (reference sequence). Trimming took 6 bases from V and 9 from J, leaving 14 bases between them. This CDR3 contains 12 residues. The CDR3, as DNA: TGTGCCAGCAGAGAACAGGGTGATAGCTACACCTTC. This gives the protein CASREQGDSYTF.

This chain links TRBV11-2 with TRBJ2-7; possible D gene TRBD1, 5 bases. Looked up from germline, CDR1 is SGHAT and CDR2 is FQNNGV. With 1 base removed from V and 3 bases from J, the gap between germline ends came to 7 bases. This CDR3 has 13 amino acids. The DNA of the CDR3 is TGTGCCAGCAGCTTAGGAGACAGCTACGAGCAGTACTTC. This translates into CASSLGDSYEQYF. Variable domain in full (rest from reference TRBV11-2 and TRBJ2-7): EAGVAQSPRYKIIEKRQSVAFWCNPISGHATLYWYQQILGQGPKLLIQFQNNGVVDDSQLPKDRFSAERLKGVDSTLKIQPAKLEDSAVYLCASSLGDSYEQYFGPGTRLTVT.

The rearrangement joins TRBV2 to TRBJ2-2; 7 positions match TRBD2. This CDR3 is 16 amino acids long. V lost 6 bases, J lost 0 bases, and 7 bases stayed unmatched. Germline V gene data show CDR1 as SNHLY and CDR2 as FYNNEI. The CDR3: CASRQGLTANTGELFF. In DNA, the CDR3 is TGTGCCAGCAGGCAGGGACTAACCGCGAACACCGGGGAGCTGTTTTTT.

Regarding this clone: Other DNA sequences from this sample encode an identical CDR3 as well. The V call is TRBV9, the J call TRBJ2-5; no firm D call. The CDR3 has 14 residues. V gave up 2 bases and J gave up 1 base, with 9 bases separating them. CDR1 is SGDLS and CDR2 is YYNGEE in the germline V gene. CDR3: CASSVSGSQETQYF. In nucleotides, the CDR3 is TGTGCCAGCAGCGTCTCGGGCAGCCAAGAGACCCAGTACTTC.

The chain employs TRBV7-9 and TRBJ2-1; D is uncertain. CDR1 is SEHNR and CDR2 is FQNEAQ in the germline V gene (reference sequence). This CDR3 spans 13 amino acids. Trimming removed 5 bases from V and 5 bases from J, with 10 bases in between. The CDR3 region is CASSRWQDNEQFF. The CDR3 nucleotides are TGTGCCAGCAGCCGATGGCAGGACAATGAGCAGTTCTTC.

A single count supports this clone. The chain combines TRBV9 with TRBJ2-7; 9 bases line up with TRBD2. The CDR3 sequence is 15 residues long. The trim removed 4 bases at V and 4 bases at J, leaving 9 bases unmatched. Germline loops: CDR1 SGDLS, CDR2 YYNGEE. The CDR3 loop is CASSPRGLAGYEQYF. CDR3 bases: TGTGCCAGCAGCCCCCGGGGACTAGCAGGATACGAGCAGTACTTC.

This clone was seen only once. The rearrangement links TRBV27 to TRBJ2-1, with TRBD2 matching 10 bases. CDR3 length: 15 residues. V was clipped by 2 bases and J by 4 bases; unmatched bases: 2. Germline CDR1 MNHEY, CDR2 SMNVEV (reference sequence). The CDR3 nucleotides read TGTGCCAGCAGTTTAGTAGCGGGGGGTTACAATGAGCAGTTCTTC. Its protein is CASSLVAGGYNEQFF.

This chain joins TRBV27 and TRBJ2-2; D possibly corresponds to TRBD1 (6 bases). V was cut by 3 bases and J by 4 bases, with 15 bases left in between. From germline, CDR1 is MNHEY and CDR2 SMNVEV (reference sequence). This CDR3 region has 16 residues. CDR3 residues: CASSFLDSRGTGELFF. The CDR3 DNA reads as TGTGCCAGCAGTTTTTTGGACAGTCGAGGCACCGGGGAGCTGTTTTTT.

A single count supports this clone. This chain uses TRBV11-3 with TRBJ2-1; 9 bases map to TRBD1. This CDR3 has 15 amino acids. Germline trimming cut 5 bases from V and 2 bases from J; bases unmatched to any gene: 4. Germline V CDR1 and CDR2: SGHNT, YENEEA. As DNA, the CDR3 is TGTGCCAGCAGCATGACAGGGGGTCCCTACAATGAGCAGTTCTTC. The encoded protein is CASSMTGGPYNEQFF.

The V call is TRBV9, the J call TRBJ1-5; TRBD1 agrees at 9 bases. CDR3 length: 15 residues. Germline CDR1 and CDR2: SGDLS and YYNGEE. The J segment lost 5 bases and the V segment lost 3 bases, leaving 6 bases of the junction unmatched. The CDR3 loop reads CASSAGTGRDQPQHF. The DNA of the CDR3 is TGTGCCAGCAGCGCCGGGACAGGGAGGGATCAGCCCCAGCATTTT.

The table lists this clone with a few counts. This chain links TRBV27 with TRBJ2-3, with D perhaps matching TRBD1 (6 bases). V dropped 1 base and J dropped 0 bases, with 11 bases sitting between them. The CDR3 sequence is 16 residues long. Germline lookup yields CDR1 MNHEY and CDR2 SMNVEV (reference sequence). The CDR3 is CASSLFGDTSTDTQYF. In DNA, the CDR3 is TGTGCCAGCAGTTTATTCGGGGACACTAGCACAGATACGCAGTATTTT.

This chain links TRBV6-5 with TRBJ1-1, with D unclear. The germline CDR1 and CDR2 sequences are MNHEY and SVGAGI. V was trimmed by 3 bases and J by 1 base, leaving 3 bases between them. There are 12 residues in the CDR3. DNA for the CDR3: TGTGCCAGCAGTTATGCGAACACTGAAGCTTTCTTT. It translates to CASSYANTEAFF.

V gene TRBV7-9 combines with J gene TRBJ2-3; maybe TRBD2 (5 bases). Looked up from germline, CDR1 is SEHNR and CDR2 is FQNEAQ (reference sequence). CDR3 length: 15 residues. The V end lost 5 bases, the J end lost 1 base, and 13 bases lay between the germline ends. CDR3 DNA: TGTGCCAGCAGCCTAACTGCGGGCCGCACAGATACGCAGTATTTT. Translated, it gives CASSLTAGRTDTQYF.

This chain uses TRBV9 with TRBJ2-1, with 9 positions matching TRBD2. Germline loops: CDR1 SGDLS, CDR2 YYNGEE. This CDR3 contains 14 residues. V was clipped by 1 base and J by 8 bases; unmatched bases: 4. CDR3 in amino acids: CASSVSLAGHEQFF. The CDR3 bases are TGTGCCAGCAGCGTAAGCCTAGCGGGACATGAGCAGTTCTTC.

This clone is medium-sized within its sample. The V call is TRBV19, the J call TRBJ2-2, with D perhaps TRBD2 (6 bases). The CDR3 is made up of 14 amino acids. Looked up from germline, CDR1 is LNHDA and CDR2 is SQIVND (reference sequence). Trimming took 10 bases from V and 7 from J, leaving 19 bases between them. The CDR3 is CATSPAGMVGELFF. CDR3 coding DNA: TGTGCCACCTCCCCTGCGGGAATGGTCGGGGAGCTGTTTTTT.

This chain links TRBV25-1 with TRBJ1-2; no clear D. CDR1 and CDR2 (germline): MGHDK, SYGVNS. There are 16 residues in the CDR3. Trimming shortened V by 2 bases and J by 3 bases, and 16 bases separated the two germline ends. The CDR3 region is CASSEIGKTAYYGYTF. The DNA for the CDR3 is TGTGCCAGCAGTGAAATCGGGAAAACAGCTTACTATGGCTACACCTTC.

This chain joins TRBV2 and TRBJ2-7, with D tentatively TRBD1 (5 bases). V lost 6 bases to trimming and J lost 0 bases, with 12 bases between them. Germline assignment: CDR1 SNHLY and CDR2 FYNNEI. The CDR3 runs to 14 residues. This CDR3 reads CASSSGLSSYEQYF. The CDR3 DNA follows: TGTGCCAGCAGCTCAGGGTTGAGCTCCTACGAGCAGTACTTC.

V usage is TRBV5-1 and J usage is TRBJ2-7; 8 bases are a match to TRBD1. The germline CDR1 and CDR2 sequences are SGHRS and YFSETQ. This CDR3 spans 17 amino acids. The J segment lost 7 bases and the V segment lost 0 bases, leaving 15 bases of the junction unmatched. In DNA form, the CDR3 reads TGCGCCAGCAGCTTGGAACTTCCGGGGACAGGAACGTGGGAGCAGTACTTC. It specifies CASSLELPGTGTWEQYF.

The rearrangement links TRBV28 to TRBJ1-1; unclear D gene. CDR3 length: 13 amino acids. From germline, CDR1 is MDHEN and CDR2 SYDVKM. The germline V and J ends were trimmed by 4 bases and 2 bases, with 8 bases remaining between them. The chain's CDR3 is CASSYGRNTEAFF. The CDR3 nucleotides read TGTGCCAGCAGTTACGGACGTAACACTGAAGCTTTCTTT.

The rearrangement uses TRBV6-5 and TRBJ2-1; D may match TRBD1 or TRBD2 (6 bases each). This CDR3 has 15 amino acids. With 6 bases removed from V and 7 bases from J, the gap between germline ends came to 19 bases. Looked up from germline, CDR1 is MNHEY and CDR2 is SVGAGI. The chain's CDR3 is CASSPVGGQGNEQFF. The DNA of the CDR3 is TGTGCCAGCAGCCCCGTGGGGGGCCAGGGGAATGAGCAGTTCTTC.

Notes on this clone: Its ends do not fully match the called genes, so a read error is possible. The chain uses TRBV9 and TRBJ2-5; D unclear. The CDR3 extends over 15 amino acids. From germline, CDR1 is SGDLS and CDR2 YYNGEE. The CDR3 region has the DNA TGTGCCAGCAACGTAGGGTCTAACGGCCAAGAGACCCAGTACTTC. Encoded protein: CASNVGSNGQETQYF.

The chain's CDR3 is CASSYGQVSYEQYF. For the CDR3, the DNA is TGTGCCAGCAGTTACGGACAGGTTTCCTACGAGCAGTACTTC. The rearrangement joins TRBV28 to TRBJ2-7; 7 bases align to TRBD1. V lost 4 bases to trimming and J lost 1 base; unmatched junction nucleotides: 4. CDR3 length: 14 residues. Germline lookup yields CDR1 MDHEN and CDR2 SYDVKM.

This clone was counted a single time. The J gene is TRBJ2-7, the V gene TRBV19, with D maybe TRBD1 (7 bases). Trimming took off 5 bases at V and 0 bases at J, with 14 bases between the two ends. The V gene's germline CDR1 is LNHDA and CDR2 SQIVND (reference sequence). The CDR3 is 15 amino acids. CDR3 amino acids: CASSATGDSSYEQYF. CDR3 nucleotide sequence: TGTGCCAGTAGTGCAACGGGGGACAGCTCCTACGAGCAGTACTTC.